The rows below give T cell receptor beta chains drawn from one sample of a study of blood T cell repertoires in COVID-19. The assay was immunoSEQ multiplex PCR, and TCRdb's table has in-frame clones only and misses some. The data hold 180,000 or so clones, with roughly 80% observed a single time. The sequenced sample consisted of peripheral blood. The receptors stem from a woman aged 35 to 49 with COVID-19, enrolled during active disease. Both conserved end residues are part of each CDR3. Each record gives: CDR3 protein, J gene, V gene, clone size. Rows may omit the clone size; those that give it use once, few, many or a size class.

CDR3: CASSALSGSPDTQYF
J: TRBJ2-3
V: TRBV9
size: .

CDR3: CAWSGTSGMQNYGYTF
J: TRBJ1-2
V: TRBV30
size: .

CDR3: CSAAGNTEAFF
J: TRBJ1-1
V: TRBV20-1
size: .

CDR3: CASSLDRGKNYGYTF
J: TRBJ1-2
V: TRBV5-4
size: .

CDR3: CASSPWTDTEAFF
J: TRBJ1-1
V: TRBV5-4
size: .

CDR3: CASSGVALDTQYF
J: TRBJ2-3
V: TRBV28
size: .

CDR3: CASSNWPGINQPQHF
J: TRBJ1-5
V: TRBV6-5
size: .

CDR3: CASSSDLGTLYEQYF
J: TRBJ2-7
V: TRBV27
size: .

CDR3: CASSEQGTRLTDTQYF
J: TRBJ2-3
V: TRBV2
size: .

CDR3: CASSRDRVQPQHF
J: TRBJ1-5
V: TRBV2
size: .

CDR3: CASSAEQVYGYTF
J: TRBJ1-2
V: TRBV2
size: .

CDR3: CATSEGQGAVGDTQYF
J: TRBJ2-3
V: TRBV24-1
size: .

CDR3: CASSGNPPSEQYF
J: TRBJ2-7
V: TRBV25-1
size: .

CDR3: CASSAQGQGAINEQFF
J: TRBJ2-1
V: TRBV6-4
size: .

CDR3: CASSLRAWEQFF
J: TRBJ2-1
V: TRBV28
size: .

CDR3: CASSLILGADTQYF
J: TRBJ2-3
V: TRBV7-2
size: .

CDR3: CASILQGSNEKLFF
J: TRBJ1-4
V: TRBV6-5
size: .

CDR3: CASSLTSLREAFF
J: TRBJ1-1
V: TRBV12-3/TRBV12-4
size: .

CDR3: CASRRSGSYNEQFF
J: TRBJ2-1
V: TRBV27
size: .

CDR3: CASTSAGLAGGEQYF
J: TRBJ2-7
V: TRBV19
size: .

CDR3: CASSSDSGTEAFF
J: TRBJ1-1
V: TRBV19
size: .

CDR3: CASSLRVGGEKLFF
J: TRBJ1-4
V: TRBV5-6
size: .

CDR3: CASTTTSGSSYEQYF
J: TRBJ2-7
V: TRBV28
size: .

CDR3: CASRATLRGNEKLFF
J: TRBJ1-4
V: TRBV2
size: .

CDR3: CASSQDEGVTSGSTDTQYF
J: TRBJ2-3
V: TRBV4-1
size: .

CDR3: CASRDRTNNEQFF
J: TRBJ2-1
V: TRBV6-5
size: .

CDR3: CASSLLAGGRETQYF
J: TRBJ2-5
V: TRBV6-2/TRBV6-3
size: .

CDR3: CASSLPGTSGSETQYF
J: TRBJ2-5
V: TRBV28
size: .

CDR3: CASSASGRNEKLFF
J: TRBJ1-4
V: TRBV28
size: .

CDR3: CASRRRTSGRSGETQYF
J: TRBJ2-5
V: TRBV2
size: .

CDR3: CASSPVLAQDEQFF
J: TRBJ2-1
V: TRBV18
size: .

CDR3: CASDGPLPRGVYGYTF
J: TRBJ1-2
V: TRBV28
size: .

CDR3: CASSWDGTSGGWTQYF
J: TRBJ2-5
V: TRBV7-2
size: .

CDR3: CASSKGQGFEMTSTDTQYF
J: TRBJ2-3
V: TRBV5-1
size: .

CDR3: CASSLGRQVDEQYF
J: TRBJ2-7
V: TRBV5-4
size: .

CDR3: CASSQGTASYYGYTF
J: TRBJ1-2
V: TRBV3-1/TRBV3-2
size: .

CDR3: CASSAGLAGGRNVEQFF
J: TRBJ2-1
V: TRBV9
size: .

CDR3: CASSPRSGRYEQFF
J: TRBJ2-1
V: TRBV14
size: .

CDR3: CASSPSAAGELFF
J: TRBJ2-2
V: TRBV14
size: .

CDR3: CAISESGVNYGYTF
J: TRBJ1-2
V: TRBV10-3
size: once

CDR3: CASTDSLYNEQFF
J: TRBJ2-1
V: TRBV3-1/TRBV3-2
size: .

CDR3: CASSLLQGGSSYNSPLHF
J: TRBJ1-6
V: TRBV13
size: .

CDR3: CASSPGGGTGELFF
J: TRBJ2-2
V: TRBV5-1
size: once

CDR3: CATSRVVSYNEQFF
J: TRBJ2-1
V: TRBV15
size: .

CDR3: CASSLKTAGAKNIQYF
J: TRBJ2-4
V: TRBV11-3
size: many

CDR3: CASSDTGGWAGELFF
J: TRBJ2-2
V: TRBV3-1/TRBV3-2
size: .

CDR3: CASSLDPGPYNEQFF
J: TRBJ2-1
V: TRBV7-6
size: once

CDR3: CSVEDDSTTDTQYF
J: TRBJ2-3
V: TRBV29-1
size: .

CDR3: CASSEEVGQDNEQFF
J: TRBJ2-1
V: TRBV2
size: few

CDR3: CASSEEDRGDEQYF
J: TRBJ2-7
V: TRBV6-1
size: once

CDR3: CASSSGQGARTGELFF
J: TRBJ2-2
V: TRBV11-2
size: .

CDR3: CASSPTPNSQETQYF
J: TRBJ2-5
V: TRBV27
size: many

CDR3: CASSFGQGGTTQYF
J: TRBJ2-5
V: TRBV5-6
size: .